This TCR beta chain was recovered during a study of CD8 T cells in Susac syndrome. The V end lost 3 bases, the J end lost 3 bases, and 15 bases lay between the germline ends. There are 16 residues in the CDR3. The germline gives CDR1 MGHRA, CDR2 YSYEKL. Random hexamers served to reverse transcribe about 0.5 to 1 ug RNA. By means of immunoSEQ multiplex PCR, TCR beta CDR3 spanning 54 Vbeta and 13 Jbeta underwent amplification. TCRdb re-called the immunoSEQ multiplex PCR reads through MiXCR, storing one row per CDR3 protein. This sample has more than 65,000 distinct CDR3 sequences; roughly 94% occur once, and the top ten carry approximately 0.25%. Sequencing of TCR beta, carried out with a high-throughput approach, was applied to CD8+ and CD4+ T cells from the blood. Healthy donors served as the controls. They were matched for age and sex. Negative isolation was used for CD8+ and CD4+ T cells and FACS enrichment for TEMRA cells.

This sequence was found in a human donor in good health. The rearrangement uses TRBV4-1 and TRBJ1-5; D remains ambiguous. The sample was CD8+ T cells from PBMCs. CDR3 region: CASSQASWILNQPQHF. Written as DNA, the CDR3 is TGCGCCAGCAGCCAGGCCTCGTGGATTCTCAATCAGCCCCAGCATTTT.